This T cell receptor (beta chain) was sequenced for a study of shared clonotypes between healthy human individuals. Of note for this clone: Its antigen is still unknown.

Each subset's genomic DNA was shared equally among a number of immunoSEQ plates. As originally analysed: In the immunoSEQ data, sequences were junction-only and lacked quality scores, so filtering differed. The repertoire was sequenced with immunoSEQ multiplex PCR; TCRdb's copy has only in-frame clones and lacks some. V, J and clone size reflect that table, while D and trimming were determined from the DNA. This sample has around 1.5 million clones; around 98% occur once, and the top ten carry about 0.4%. Study-wide results and limits: Sharing across four donors was highest in naive CD4 (around 5%) and lowest in memory CD8 (roughly 0.4%). Relative to clonotypes present in all four donors, those not shared had lower generation probabilities.

The sequenced sample was naive CD4+ T cells sorted from blood. Sample subset: CD45RA+ positively selected. The TCR sequence derives from a man aged 25-45 years in good health.

The CDR3 sequence is CASSDKAGGTDTQYF. In DNA, the CDR3 is TGTGCCAGCAGTGACAAAGCGGGAGGCACAGATACGCAGTATTTT. The chain carries TRBV6-4 and TRBJ2-3, with TRBD2 matching over 8 bases. CDR3 length equals 15 residues. V lost 2 bases to trimming and J lost 1 base; unmatched junction nucleotides: 2. Germline CDR1 reads MRHNA; CDR2 reads SNTAGT.